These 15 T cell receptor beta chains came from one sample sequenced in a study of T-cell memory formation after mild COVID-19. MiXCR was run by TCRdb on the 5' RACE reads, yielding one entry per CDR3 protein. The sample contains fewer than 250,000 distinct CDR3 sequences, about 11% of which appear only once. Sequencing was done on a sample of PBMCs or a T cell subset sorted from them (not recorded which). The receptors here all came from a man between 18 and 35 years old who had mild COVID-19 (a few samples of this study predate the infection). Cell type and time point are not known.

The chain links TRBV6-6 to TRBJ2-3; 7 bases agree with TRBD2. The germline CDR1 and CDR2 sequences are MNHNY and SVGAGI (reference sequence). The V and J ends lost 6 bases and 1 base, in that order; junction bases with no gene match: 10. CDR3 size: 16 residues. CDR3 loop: CASRKPRGSGTDTQYF. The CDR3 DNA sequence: TGTGCCAGCAGAAAGCCGCGGGGGTCCGGCACAGATACGCAGTATTTT.

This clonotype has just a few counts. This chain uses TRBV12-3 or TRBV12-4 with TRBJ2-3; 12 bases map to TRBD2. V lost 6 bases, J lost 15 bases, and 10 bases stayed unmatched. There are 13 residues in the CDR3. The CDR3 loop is CASRLGLAGSFYF. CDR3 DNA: TGTGCCAGCAGACTAGGACTAGCGGGGTCTTTTTATTTT.

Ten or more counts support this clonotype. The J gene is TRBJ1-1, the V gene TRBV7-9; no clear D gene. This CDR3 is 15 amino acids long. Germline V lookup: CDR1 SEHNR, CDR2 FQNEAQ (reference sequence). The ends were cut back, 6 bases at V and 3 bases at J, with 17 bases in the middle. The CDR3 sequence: CASRRTNGPDTEAFF. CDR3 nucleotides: TGTGCCAGCAGACGAACCAACGGGCCCGACACTGAAGCTTTCTTT.

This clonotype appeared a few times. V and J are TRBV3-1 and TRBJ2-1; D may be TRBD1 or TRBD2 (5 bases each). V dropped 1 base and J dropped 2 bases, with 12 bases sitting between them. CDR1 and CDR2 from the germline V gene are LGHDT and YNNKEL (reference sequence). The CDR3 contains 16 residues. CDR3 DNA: TGTGCCAGCAGCCAAGTCGCCGGGACGCCCTACAATGAGCAGTTCTTC. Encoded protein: CASSQVAGTPYNEQFF.

This CDR3 reads CASSTPGQGYGYTF. The CDR3 DNA sequence: TGTGCCAGCAGCACCCCCGGACAGGGTTATGGCTACACCTTC. The chain couples TRBV28 to TRBJ1-2, with TRBD1 matching 8 bases. Germline V lookup: CDR1 MDHEN, CDR2 SYDVKM. V lost 6 bases and J lost 5; bases outside the gene matches: 8. This CDR3 spans 14 amino acids.

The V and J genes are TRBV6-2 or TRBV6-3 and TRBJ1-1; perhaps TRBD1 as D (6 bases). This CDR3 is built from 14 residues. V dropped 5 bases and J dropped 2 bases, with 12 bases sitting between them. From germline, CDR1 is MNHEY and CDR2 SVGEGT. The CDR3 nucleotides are TGTGCCAGCAGTAGACCGGACAGCAACACTGAAGCTTTCTTT. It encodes CASSRPDSNTEAFF.

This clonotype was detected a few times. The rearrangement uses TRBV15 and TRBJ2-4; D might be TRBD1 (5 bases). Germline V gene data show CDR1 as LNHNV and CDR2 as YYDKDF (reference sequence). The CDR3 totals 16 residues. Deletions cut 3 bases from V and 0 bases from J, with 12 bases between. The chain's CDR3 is CATSRVGQLAKNIQYF. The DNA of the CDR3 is TGTGCCACCAGCAGGGTGGGGCAGTTAGCCAAAAACATTCAGTACTTC. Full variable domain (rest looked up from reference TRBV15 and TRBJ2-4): DAMVIQNPRYQVTQFGKPVTLSCSQTLNHNVMYWYQQKSSQAPKLLFHYYDKDFNNEADTPDNFQSRRPNTSFCFLDIRSPGLGDTAMYLCATSRVGQLAKNIQYFGAGTRLSVL.

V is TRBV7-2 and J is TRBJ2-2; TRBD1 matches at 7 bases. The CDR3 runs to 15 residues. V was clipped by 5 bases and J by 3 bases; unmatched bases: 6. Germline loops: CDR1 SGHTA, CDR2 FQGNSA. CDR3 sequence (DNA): TGTGCCAGCAGCCCGTTCACAGGGGACACCGGGGAGCTGTTTTTT. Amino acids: CASSPFTGDTGELFF.

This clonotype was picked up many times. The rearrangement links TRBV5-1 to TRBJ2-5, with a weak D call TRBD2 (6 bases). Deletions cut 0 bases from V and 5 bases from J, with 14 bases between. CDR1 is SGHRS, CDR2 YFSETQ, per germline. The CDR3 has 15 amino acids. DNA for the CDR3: TGCGCCAGCAGCTTGGTTCCCGGGGGAGTGGAGACCCAGTACTTC. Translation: CASSLVPGGVETQYF.

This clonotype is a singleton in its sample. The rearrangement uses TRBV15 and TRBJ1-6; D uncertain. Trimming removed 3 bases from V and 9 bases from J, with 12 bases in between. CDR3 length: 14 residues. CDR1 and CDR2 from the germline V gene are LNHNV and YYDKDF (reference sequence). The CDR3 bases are TGTGCCACCAGCAGGCTTATCGAGGGTTCACCCCTCCACTTT. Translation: CATSRLIEGSPLHF.

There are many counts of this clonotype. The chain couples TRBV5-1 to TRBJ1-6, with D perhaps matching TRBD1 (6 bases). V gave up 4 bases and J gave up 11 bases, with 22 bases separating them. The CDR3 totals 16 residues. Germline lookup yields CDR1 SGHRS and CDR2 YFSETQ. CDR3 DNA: TGCGCCAGCAGCGCACAGGGAGTCCCGGACGGGGCACCCCTCCACTTT. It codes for CASSAQGVPDGAPLHF.

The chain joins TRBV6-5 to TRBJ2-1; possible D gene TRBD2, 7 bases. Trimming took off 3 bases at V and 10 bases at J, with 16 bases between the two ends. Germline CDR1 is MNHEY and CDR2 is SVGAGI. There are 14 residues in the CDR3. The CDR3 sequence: CASSYRGGTWEQFF. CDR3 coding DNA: TGTGCCAGCAGTTATAGGGGGGGTACATGGGAGCAGTTCTTC.

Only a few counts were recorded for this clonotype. Here the CDR3 reads CASSRTGPAEDGYTF. In nucleotides, the CDR3 is TGTGCCAGCAGCCGGACAGGGCCAGCCGAGGATGGCTACACCTTC. This chain connects TRBV3-1 to TRBJ1-2; 8 positions agree with TRBD1. This CDR3 is built from 15 residues. V was pared by 4 bases and J by 6 bases, with 10 bases of the junction left unmatched. Germline V gene data show CDR1 as LGHDT and CDR2 as YNNKEL (reference sequence).

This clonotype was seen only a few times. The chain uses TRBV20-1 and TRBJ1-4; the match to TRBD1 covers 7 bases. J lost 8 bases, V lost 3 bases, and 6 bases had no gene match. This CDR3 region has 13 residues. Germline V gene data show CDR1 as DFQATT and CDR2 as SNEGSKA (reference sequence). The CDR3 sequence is CSARGQLGEKLFF. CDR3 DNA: TGCAGTGCTAGGGGACAGCTTGGGGAAAAACTGTTTTTT.

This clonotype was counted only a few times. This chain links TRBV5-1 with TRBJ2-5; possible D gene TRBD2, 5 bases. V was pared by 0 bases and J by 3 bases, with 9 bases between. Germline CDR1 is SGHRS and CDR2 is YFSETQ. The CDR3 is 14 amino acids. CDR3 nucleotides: TGCGCCAGCAGCTTGGGAGGGTCGGAAGAGACCCAGTACTTC. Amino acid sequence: CASSLGGSEETQYF.